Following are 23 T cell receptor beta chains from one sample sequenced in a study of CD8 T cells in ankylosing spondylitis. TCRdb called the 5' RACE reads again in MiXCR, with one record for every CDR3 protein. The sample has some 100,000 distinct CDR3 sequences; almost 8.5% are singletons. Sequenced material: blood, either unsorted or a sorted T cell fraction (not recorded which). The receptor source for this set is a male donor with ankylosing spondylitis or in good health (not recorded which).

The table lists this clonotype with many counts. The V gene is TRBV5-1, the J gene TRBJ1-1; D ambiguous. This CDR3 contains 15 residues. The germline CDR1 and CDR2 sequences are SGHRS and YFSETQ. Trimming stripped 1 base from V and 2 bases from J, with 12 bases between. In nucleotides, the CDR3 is TGCGCCAGCAGCTTGAACCCCGGACTCAACACTGAAGCTTTCTTT. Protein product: CASSLNPGLNTEAFF.

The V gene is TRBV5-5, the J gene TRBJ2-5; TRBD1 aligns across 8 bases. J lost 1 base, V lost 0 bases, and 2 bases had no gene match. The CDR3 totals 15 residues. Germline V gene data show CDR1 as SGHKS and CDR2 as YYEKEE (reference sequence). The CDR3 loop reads CASSLGQGSQETQYF. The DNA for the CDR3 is TGTGCCAGCAGCTTGGGACAGGGGTCCCAAGAGACCCAGTACTTC. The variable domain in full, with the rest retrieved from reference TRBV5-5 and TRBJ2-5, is DAGVTQSPTHLIKTRGQQVTLRCSPISGHKSVSWYQQVLGQGPQFIFQYYEKEERGRGNFPDRFSARQFPNYSSELNVNALLLGDSALYLCASSLGQGSQETQYFGPGTRLLVL.

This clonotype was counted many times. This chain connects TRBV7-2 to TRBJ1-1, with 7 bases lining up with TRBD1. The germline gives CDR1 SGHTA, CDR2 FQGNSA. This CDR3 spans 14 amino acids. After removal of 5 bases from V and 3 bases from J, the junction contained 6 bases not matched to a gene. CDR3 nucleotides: TGTGCCAGCAGCGCCCAGGGGGGGGACACTGAAGCTTTCTTT. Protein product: CASSAQGGDTEAFF. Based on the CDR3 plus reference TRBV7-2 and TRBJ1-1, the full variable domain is GAGVSQSPSNKVTEKGKDVELRCDPISGHTALYWYRQSLGQGLEFLIYFQGNSAPDKSGLPSDRFSAERTGGSVSTLTIQRTQQEDSAVYLCASSAQGGDTEAFFGQGTRLTVV.

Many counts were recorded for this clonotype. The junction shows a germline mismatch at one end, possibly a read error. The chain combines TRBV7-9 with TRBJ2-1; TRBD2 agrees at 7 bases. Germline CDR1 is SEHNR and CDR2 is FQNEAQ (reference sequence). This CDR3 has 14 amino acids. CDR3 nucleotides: TGTGCCAGCAGCTCGGAAGGGGTTAGCGGGCCCCAACGATTC. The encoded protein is CASSSEGVSGPQRF.

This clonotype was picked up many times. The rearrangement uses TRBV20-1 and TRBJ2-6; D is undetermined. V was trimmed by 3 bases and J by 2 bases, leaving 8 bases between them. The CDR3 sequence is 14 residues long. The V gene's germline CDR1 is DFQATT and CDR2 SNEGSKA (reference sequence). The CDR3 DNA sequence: TGCAGTGCTAGTCCTAATCCTGGGGCCAACGTCCTGACTTTC. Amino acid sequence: CSASPNPGANVLTF.

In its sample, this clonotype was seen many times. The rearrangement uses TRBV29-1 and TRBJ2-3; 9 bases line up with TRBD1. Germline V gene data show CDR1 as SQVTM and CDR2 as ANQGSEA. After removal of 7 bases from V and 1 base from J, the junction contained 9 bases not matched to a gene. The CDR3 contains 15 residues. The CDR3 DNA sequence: TGCAGCGAAACCGTCCGGGACAGGGGCACAGATACGCAGTATTTT. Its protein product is CSETVRDRGTDTQYF.

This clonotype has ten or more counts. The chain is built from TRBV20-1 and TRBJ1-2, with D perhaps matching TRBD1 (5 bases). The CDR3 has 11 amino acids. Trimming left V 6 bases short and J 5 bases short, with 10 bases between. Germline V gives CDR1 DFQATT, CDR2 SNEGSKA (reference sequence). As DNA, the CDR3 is TGCAGTGCCCGGGGGGTTTATGGCTACACCTTC. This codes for CSARGVYGYTF.

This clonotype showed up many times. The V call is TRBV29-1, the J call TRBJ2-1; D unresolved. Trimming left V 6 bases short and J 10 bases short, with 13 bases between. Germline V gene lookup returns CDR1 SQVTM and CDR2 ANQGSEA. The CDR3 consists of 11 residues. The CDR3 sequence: CSVRPWVEQFF. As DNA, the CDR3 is TGCAGCGTACGGCCCTGGGTAGAGCAGTTCTTC.

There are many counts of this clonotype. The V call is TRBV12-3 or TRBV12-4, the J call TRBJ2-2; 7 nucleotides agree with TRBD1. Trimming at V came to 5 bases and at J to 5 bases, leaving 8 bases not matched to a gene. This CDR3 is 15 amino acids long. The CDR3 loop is CASSPRTGWTGELFF. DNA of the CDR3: TGTGCCAGCAGTCCCAGGACAGGTTGGACCGGGGAGCTGTTTTTT.

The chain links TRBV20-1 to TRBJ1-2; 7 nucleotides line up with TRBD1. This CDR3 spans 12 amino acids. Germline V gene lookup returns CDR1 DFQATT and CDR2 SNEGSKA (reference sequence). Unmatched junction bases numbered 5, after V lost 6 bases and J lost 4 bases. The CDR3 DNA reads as TGCAGTGCGCTACAGGGGATCTATGGCTACACCTTC. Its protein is CSALQGIYGYTF.

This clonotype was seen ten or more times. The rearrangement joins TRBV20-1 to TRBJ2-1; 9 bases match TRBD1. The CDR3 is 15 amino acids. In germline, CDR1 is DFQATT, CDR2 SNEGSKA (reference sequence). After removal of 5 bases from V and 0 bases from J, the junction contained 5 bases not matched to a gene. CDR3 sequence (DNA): TGCAGTGCTGGGACAGGGAGGAGCTCCTACAATGAGCAGTTCTTC. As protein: CSAGTGRSSYNEQFF.

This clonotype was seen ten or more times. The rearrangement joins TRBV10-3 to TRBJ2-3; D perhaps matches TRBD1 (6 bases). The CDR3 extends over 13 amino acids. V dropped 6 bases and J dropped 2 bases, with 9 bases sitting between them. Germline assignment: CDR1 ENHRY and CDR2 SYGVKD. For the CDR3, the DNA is TGTGCCATCAGCGGGACAATCACAGATACGCAGTATTTT. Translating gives CAISGTITDTQYF.

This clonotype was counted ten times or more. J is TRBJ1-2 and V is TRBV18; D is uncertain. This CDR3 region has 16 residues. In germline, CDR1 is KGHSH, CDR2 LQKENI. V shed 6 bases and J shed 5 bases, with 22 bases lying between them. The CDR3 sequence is CASSKEQRLNPYGYTF. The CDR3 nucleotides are TGTGCCAGCTCTAAGGAACAGCGACTTAACCCTTATGGCTACACCTTC.

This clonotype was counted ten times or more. CDR3 amino acids: CASSSSSAVSEQFF. The CDR3 bases are TGTGCCAGCAGTTCTAGTAGTGCGGTCAGTGAGCAGTTCTTC. V gene TRBV12-3 or TRBV12-4 combines with J gene TRBJ2-1; D is undetermined. V was shortened by 4 bases and J by 9 bases, with 16 bases between the two germline ends. This CDR3 spans 14 amino acids.

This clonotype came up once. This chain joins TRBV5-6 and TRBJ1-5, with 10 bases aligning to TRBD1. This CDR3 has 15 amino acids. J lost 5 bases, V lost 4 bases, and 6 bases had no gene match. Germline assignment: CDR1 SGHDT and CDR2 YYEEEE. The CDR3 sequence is CASSIGTGAYQPQHF. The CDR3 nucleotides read TGTGCCAGCAGCATAGGGACAGGGGCGTATCAGCCCCAGCATTTT. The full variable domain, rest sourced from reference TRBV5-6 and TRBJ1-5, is DAGVTQSPTHLIKTRGQQVTLRCSPKSGHDTVSWYQQALGQGPQFIFQYYEEEERQRGNFPDRFSGHQFPNYSSELNVNALLLGDSALYLCASSIGTGAYQPQHFGDGTRLSIL.

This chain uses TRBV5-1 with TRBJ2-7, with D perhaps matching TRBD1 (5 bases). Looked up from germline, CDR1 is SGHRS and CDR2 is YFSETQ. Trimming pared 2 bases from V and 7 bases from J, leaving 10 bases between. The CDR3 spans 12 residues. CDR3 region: CASSFEGAEQYF. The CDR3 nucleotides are TGCGCCAGCAGCTTCGAAGGGGCTGAGCAGTACTTC.

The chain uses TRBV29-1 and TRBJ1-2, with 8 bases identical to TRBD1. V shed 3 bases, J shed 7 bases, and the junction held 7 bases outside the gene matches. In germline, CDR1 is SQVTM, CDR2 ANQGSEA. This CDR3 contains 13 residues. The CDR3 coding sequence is TGCAGCGTTGATCAGGGGGCGTTAGGTGGCTACACCTTC. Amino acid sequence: CSVDQGALGGYTF.

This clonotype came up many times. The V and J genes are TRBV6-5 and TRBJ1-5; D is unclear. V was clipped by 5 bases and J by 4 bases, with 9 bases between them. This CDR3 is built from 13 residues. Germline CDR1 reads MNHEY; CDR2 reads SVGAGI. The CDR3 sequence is CASSPASNQPQHF. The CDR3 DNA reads TGTGCCAGCAGTCCTGCCTCGAATCAGCCCCAGCATTTT.

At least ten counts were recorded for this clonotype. Here the CDR3 DNA reads TGTGCCAGCAGTTACAACCTAGCGGGAGGCTTCTCCTACGAGCAGTACTTC. Amino acids: CASSYNLAGGFSYEQYF. The rearrangement links TRBV7-2 to TRBJ2-7; 11 bases line up with TRBD2. The CDR3 totals 17 residues. CDR1 SGHTA and CDR2 FQGNSA come from the germline V gene. The junction had 10 bases not matched to a gene; V was cut back by 6 bases and J by 0 bases.

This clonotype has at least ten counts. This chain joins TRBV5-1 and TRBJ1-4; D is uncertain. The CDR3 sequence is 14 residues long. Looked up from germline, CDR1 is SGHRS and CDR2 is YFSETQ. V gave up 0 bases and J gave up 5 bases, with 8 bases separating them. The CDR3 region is CASSLEAGNEKLFF. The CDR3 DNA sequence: TGCGCCAGCAGCTTGGAGGCAGGAAATGAAAAACTGTTTTTT.

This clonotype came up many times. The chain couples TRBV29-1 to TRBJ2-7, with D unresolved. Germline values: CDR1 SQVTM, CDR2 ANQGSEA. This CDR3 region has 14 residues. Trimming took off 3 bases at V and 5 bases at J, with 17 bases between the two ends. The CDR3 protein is CSVDGGSGSDEQYF. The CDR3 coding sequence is TGCAGCGTTGATGGTGGCAGTGGTAGTGACGAGCAGTACTTC.

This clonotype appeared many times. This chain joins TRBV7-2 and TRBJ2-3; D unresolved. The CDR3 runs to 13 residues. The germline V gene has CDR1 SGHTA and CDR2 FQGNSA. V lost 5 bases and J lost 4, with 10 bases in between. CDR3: CASSRRWADTQYF. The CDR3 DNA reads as TGTGCCAGCAGCAGGCGGTGGGCAGATACGCAGTATTTT.

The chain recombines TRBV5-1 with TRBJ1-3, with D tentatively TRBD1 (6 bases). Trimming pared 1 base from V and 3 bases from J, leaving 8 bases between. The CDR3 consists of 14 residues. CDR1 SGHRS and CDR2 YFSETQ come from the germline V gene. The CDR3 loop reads CASSLPGDGNTIYF. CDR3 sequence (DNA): TGCGCCAGCAGCTTGCCAGGGGATGGAAACACCATATATTTT. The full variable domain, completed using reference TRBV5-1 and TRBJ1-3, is KAGVTQTPRYLIKTRGQQVTLSCSPISGHRSVSWYQQTPGQGLQFLFEYFSETQRNKGNFPGRFSGRQFSNSRSEMNVSTLELGDSALYLCASSLPGDGNTIYFGEGSWLTVV.